A single sample gave rise to the 13 T cell receptor beta chains below, sequenced in a study of radiotherapy plus CTLA-4 blockade in lung cancer. The method was immunoSEQ multiplex PCR; TCRdb's version includes in-frame clones alone and lacks a portion of them. Among about 88,000 clones, around 72% were seen once, and the ten largest hold around 15%. The input for sequencing was peripheral blood, taken from a patient treated with radiotherapy plus ipilimumab. These receptors were collected from a human donor with non-small cell lung cancer that progressed on radiotherapy plus ipilimumab.

This rearrangement joins TRBV6-1 to TRBJ2-7, with 7 nucleotides matching TRBD1. The V and J ends lost 3 bases and 5 bases, in that order; junction bases with no gene match: 7. Germline CDR1 is MNHNS and CDR2 is SASEGT. CDR3 length: 14 residues. CDR3 bases: TGTGCCAGCAGTGAGAGAAGGGGGCCGGACGAGCAGTACTTC. This encodes CASSERRGPDEQYF.

The chain employs TRBV18 and TRBJ1-1, with a tentative D call TRBD1 (6 bases). CDR1 and CDR2 from the germline V gene are KGHSH and LQKENI. Trimming shortened V by 5 bases and J by 8 bases, and 21 bases separated the two germline ends. The CDR3 is 15 residues long. This chain's CDR3 is CASSTTGTPQGEAFF. CDR3 in DNA: TGTGCCAGCTCAACGACCGGGACGCCTCAGGGGGAAGCTTTCTTT.

This clone appeared a few times. The J gene is TRBJ1-1, the V gene TRBV6-1; tentatively, D is TRBD1 (5 bases). Germline CDR1 MNHNS, CDR2 SASEGT. Trimming pared 5 bases from V and 0 bases from J, leaving 10 bases between. The CDR3 totals 14 residues. The CDR3 DNA sequence: TGTGCCAGCAGTTGGGGACGGATGAACACTGAAGCTTTCTTT. Amino acid sequence: CASSWGRMNTEAFF.

This clone was observed a few times. The chain couples TRBV6-1 to TRBJ1-3, with D unclear. The germline gives CDR1 MNHNS, CDR2 SASEGT. This CDR3 has 13 amino acids. V was trimmed by 1 base and J by 5 bases, leaving 6 bases between them. The CDR3 DNA is TGTGCCAGCAGTGAAGGTGGGAGAAACACCATATATTTT. It is translated as CASSEGGRNTIYF.

V usage is TRBV6-5 and J usage is TRBJ1-1; D unresolved. Trimming cost V 4 bases and J 8 bases, with 17 bases left between them. Germline CDR1 MNHEY, CDR2 SVGAGI. The length of the CDR3 is 14 residues. For the CDR3, the DNA is TGTGCCAGCAGTTCCCCCAACAGCGGTTCCGAAGCTTTCTTT. Translated, it gives CASSSPNSGSEAFF.

The chain is built from TRBV10-3 and TRBJ2-5; TRBD1 matches at 7 bases. Germline V gives CDR1 ENHRY, CDR2 SYGVKD. The CDR3 spans 17 residues. With 2 bases clipped from V and 5 bases from J, the junction kept 14 bases outside the gene matches. CDR3 in amino acids: CAISEIRGRGIPETQYF. As DNA, the CDR3 is TGTGCCATCAGTGAGATTCGCGGCAGGGGGATTCCCGAGACCCAGTACTTC.

V is TRBV9 and J is TRBJ2-7, with D possibly being TRBD2 (7 bases). Germline V CDR1 and CDR2: SGDLS, YYNGEE. This CDR3 region has 14 residues. V lost 3 bases and J lost 5, with 15 bases in between. The CDR3 nucleotides read TGTGCCAGCAGCGAGGGGGGGCGATCCGACGAGCAGTACTTC. Its protein is CASSEGGRSDEQYF.

The chain recombines TRBV4-1 with TRBJ1-2, with D perhaps matching TRBD1 (5 bases). The V and J ends lost 0 bases and 3 bases respectively, with 14 bases between them. Germline-derived CDR1 and CDR2 are MGHRA and YSYEKL. CDR3 length: 16 amino acids. The CDR3 loop reads CASSQDLGESHYGYTF. CDR3 nucleotide sequence: TGCGCCAGCAGCCAAGATTTAGGGGAATCCCACTATGGCTACACCTTC.

The chain links TRBV27 to TRBJ2-6; possible D gene TRBD2, 7 bases. Trimming cost V 2 bases and J 4 bases, with 12 bases left between them. From germline, CDR1 is MNHEY and CDR2 SMNVEV (reference sequence). The CDR3 runs to 16 residues. The CDR3 loop is CASSLIGGLGANVLTF. The DNA of the CDR3 is TGTGCCAGCAGTTTAATCGGGGGGCTCGGGGCCAACGTCCTGACTTTC.

The chain recombines TRBV7-9 with TRBJ2-7; the D gene could be TRBD1 or TRBD2 (5 bases each). From germline, CDR1 is SEHNR and CDR2 FQNEAQ (reference sequence). This CDR3 has 13 residues. Trimming removed 5 bases from V and 3 bases from J, with 11 bases in between. CDR3 loop: CASSPGPNYEQYF. For the CDR3, the DNA is TGTGCCAGCAGCCCGGGGCCTAACTACGAGCAGTACTTC.

Notes on this clone: The sample has other DNA sequences that encode this CDR3 too. This chain links TRBV4-3 with TRBJ1-5, with D unresolved. Germline CDR1 LGHNA, CDR2 YSLEER. The germline V and J ends were trimmed by 0 bases and 0 bases, with 6 bases remaining between them. The CDR3 spans 15 residues. The CDR3 region is CASSQDWDSNQPQHF. CDR3 bases: TGCGCCAGCAGCCAAGACTGGGATAGCAATCAGCCCCAGCATTTT.

The rearrangement links TRBV7-8 to TRBJ2-7; 9 bases map to TRBD1. Germline CDR1 and CDR2: SGHVS and FQNEAQ. Germline trimming cut 5 bases from V and 4 bases from J; bases unmatched to any gene: 12. This CDR3 has 16 amino acids. CDR3 nucleotides: TGTGCCAGCAGCAGACACCGGGACAGGGCCACTTACGAGCAGTACTTC. Its protein is CASSRHRDRATYEQYF.

The chain uses TRBV7-2 and TRBJ2-4, with 8 bases aligning to TRBD1. This CDR3 has 15 amino acids. V lost 5 bases, J lost 3 bases, and 6 bases stayed unmatched. Germline V lookup: CDR1 SGHTA, CDR2 FQGNSA. This CDR3 reads CASSVTGGGKNIQYF. The CDR3 DNA reads TGTGCCAGCAGCGTTACAGGGGGAGGCAAAAACATTCAGTACTTC.